A single sample gave rise to the 11 T cell receptor beta chains below, sequenced in a study of T-cell reconstitution after alpha-beta-depleted transplantation in children (dated by TCRdb to the mid-2010s). This specimen's treatment or condition label, per the study, means: allogeneic hematopoietic cell transplantation with graft depleted of TCRalphabeta T cells and CD19 B cells. Receptor libraries were prepared by PCR. For sequencing, an Illumina HiSeq 2500 was employed. Molecular barcoding was employed in the preparation of TCR libraries, with unique molecular identifiers being used to normalize TCRbeta repertoire quantification. TCRdb's own reprocessing of the public reads used fastp at Q25 and MiXCR and kept productive beta chains. Each CDR3 protein gets just one entry, which takes the most common genes and DNA from the rows behind it. The sample table shows 200,000 to 250,000 distinct CDR3 sequences, and roughly 24% are seen once. The ten biggest clones cover more than 2% of the sample.

The specimen comprised PBMCs, sampled before TCRalphabeta/CD19-depleted stem cell transplant. All receptors come from a girl aged 2 to 9 with Fanconi anemia, due to receive a stem cell transplant.

In this sample, this clonotype turned up many times. The chain recombines TRBV29-1 with TRBJ1-5; D unresolved. Trimming cost V 5 bases and J 7 bases, with 9 bases left between them. This CDR3 spans 11 amino acids. The germline CDR1 and CDR2 sequences are SQVTM and ANQGSEA. CDR3 residues: CSVLRWQPQHF. The DNA of the CDR3 is TGCAGCGTTTTGCGTTGGCAGCCCCAGCATTTT.

The chain joins TRBV5-1 to TRBJ2-7, with unresolved D. The CDR3 is made up of 12 amino acids. Per the germline V gene, CDR1 is SGHRS and CDR2 is YFSETQ. V lost 0 bases and J 5 bases, leaving 6 bases between the germline ends. In DNA form, the CDR3 reads TGCGCCAGCAGCTTGGAAACAAACGAGCAGTACTTC. It codes for CASSLETNEQYF.

A single count supports this clonotype. The chain combines TRBV11-2 with TRBJ2-5; 13 nucleotides line up with TRBD2. The CDR3 contains 19 residues. After removal of 2 bases from V and 0 bases from J, the junction contained 9 bases not matched to a gene. Germline V CDR1 and CDR2: SGHAT, FQNNGV. The CDR3 region is CASSLNEGLAGLYQETQYF. The CDR3 bases are TGTGCCAGCAGCTTAAATGAGGGACTAGCGGGGTTGTACCAAGAGACCCAGTACTTC.

The rearrangement links TRBV5-5 to TRBJ2-5, with 8 positions matching TRBD1. V lost 3 bases to trimming and J lost 8 bases; unmatched junction nucleotides: 6. This CDR3 is built from 13 residues. Germline V gene lookup returns CDR1 SGHKS and CDR2 YYEKEE (reference sequence). CDR3 nucleotide sequence: TGTGCCAGCAGCTCTAGGGACAGGACCACCCAGTACTTC. It codes for CASSSRDRTTQYF. Filled out from reference TRBV5-5 and TRBJ2-5, the complete variable domain reads DAGVTQSPTHLIKTRGQQVTLRCSPISGHKSVSWYQQVLGQGPQFIFQYYEKEERGRGNFPDRFSARQFPNYSSELNVNALLLGDSALYLCASSSRDRTTQYFGPGTRLLVL.

This chain connects TRBV20-1 to TRBJ2-5; maybe TRBD2 (6 bases). The V gene lost 4 bases and the J gene lost 5 bases, with 20 bases spanning the gap. Germline V gene sequence: CDR1 DFQATT, CDR2 SNEGSKA (reference sequence). The CDR3 runs to 15 residues. The CDR3: CSANGGWGEAETQYF. CDR3 DNA sequence: TGCAGTGCTAACGGGGGATGGGGGGAAGCGGAGACCCAGTACTTC.

The chain carries TRBV5-1 and TRBJ1-1, with D tentatively TRBD1 (5 bases). There are 12 residues in the CDR3. V was trimmed by 1 base and J by 4 bases, leaving 5 bases between them. Per the germline V gene, CDR1 is SGHRS and CDR2 is YFSETQ. CDR3 protein: CASSLTGTEAFF. DNA of the CDR3: TGCGCCAGCAGCTTGACAGGCACTGAAGCTTTCTTT.

This chain connects TRBV7-3 to TRBJ2-1; D is unresolved. Germline CDR1 SGHTA, CDR2 FQGTGA. The CDR3 sequence is 14 residues long. Trimming took 4 bases from V and 2 from J, leaving 9 bases between them. CDR3 region: CASSSYAAYNEQFF. CDR3 nucleotide sequence: TGTGCCAGCAGCTCGTATGCCGCCTACAATGAGCAGTTCTTC.

V usage is TRBV29-1 and J usage is TRBJ1-6, with a tentative D call TRBD1 (6 bases). Trimming removed 6 bases from V and 3 bases from J, with 9 bases in between. This CDR3 has 13 amino acids. CDR1 is SQVTM and CDR2 is ANQGSEA in the germline V gene. The CDR3 DNA follows: TGCAGCGTGGGGGACATCTATAATTCACCCCTCCACTTT. Translating gives CSVGDIYNSPLHF.

This clonotype was detected a few times. This chain links TRBV12-3 or TRBV12-4 with TRBJ2-5; D is unresolved. Trimming pared 6 bases from V and 7 bases from J, leaving 15 bases between. The CDR3 sequence is 13 residues long. CDR3 nucleotides: TGTGCCAGCAGCGAAGACCCGTACGGGACCCAGTACTTC. Translation: CASSEDPYGTQYF.

There are a few counts of this clonotype. V is TRBV11-1 and J is TRBJ2-4; maybe TRBD2 (5 bases). Trimming took 1 base from V and 2 from J, leaving 9 bases between them. This CDR3 comprises 15 residues. Looked up from germline, CDR1 is SGHAT and CDR2 is FQDESV (reference sequence). CDR3 DNA sequence: TGTGCCAGCAGCTTAGACGCGGGCTCCAAAAACATTCAGTACTTC. The encoded protein is CASSLDAGSKNIQYF.

This clonotype was counted ten times or more. J is TRBJ2-3 and V is TRBV20-1, with 7 positions matching TRBD2. The germline gives CDR1 DFQATT, CDR2 SNEGSKA (reference sequence). This CDR3 region has 15 residues. J lost 4 bases, V lost 5 bases, and 12 bases had no gene match. The DNA of the CDR3 is TGCAGTGCTTCACCCAGCGGGATAAGCGCAGATACGCAGTATTTT. Protein: CSASPSGISADTQYF.